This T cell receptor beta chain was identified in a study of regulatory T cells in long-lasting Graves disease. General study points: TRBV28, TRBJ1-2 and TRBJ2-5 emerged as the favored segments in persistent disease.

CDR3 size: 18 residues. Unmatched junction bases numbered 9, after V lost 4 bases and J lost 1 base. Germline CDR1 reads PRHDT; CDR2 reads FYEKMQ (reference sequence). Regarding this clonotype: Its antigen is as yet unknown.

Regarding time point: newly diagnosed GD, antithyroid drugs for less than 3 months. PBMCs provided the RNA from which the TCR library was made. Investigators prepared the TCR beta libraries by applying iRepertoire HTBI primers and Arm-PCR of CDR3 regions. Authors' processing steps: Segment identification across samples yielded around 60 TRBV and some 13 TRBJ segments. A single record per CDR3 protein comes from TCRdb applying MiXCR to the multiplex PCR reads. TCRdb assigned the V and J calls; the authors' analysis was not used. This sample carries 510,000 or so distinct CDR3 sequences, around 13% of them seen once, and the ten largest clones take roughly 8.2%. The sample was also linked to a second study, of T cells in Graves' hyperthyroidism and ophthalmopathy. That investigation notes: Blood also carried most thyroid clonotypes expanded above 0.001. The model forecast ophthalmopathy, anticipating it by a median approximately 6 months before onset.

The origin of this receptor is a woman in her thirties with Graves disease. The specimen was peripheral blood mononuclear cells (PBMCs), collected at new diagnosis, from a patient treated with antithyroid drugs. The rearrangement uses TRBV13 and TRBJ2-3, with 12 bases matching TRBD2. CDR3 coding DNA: TGTGCCAGCAGCTACTCCCTAGCGGGAGGGGGAGGCACAGATACGCAGTATTTT. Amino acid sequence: CASSYSLAGGGGTDTQYF.